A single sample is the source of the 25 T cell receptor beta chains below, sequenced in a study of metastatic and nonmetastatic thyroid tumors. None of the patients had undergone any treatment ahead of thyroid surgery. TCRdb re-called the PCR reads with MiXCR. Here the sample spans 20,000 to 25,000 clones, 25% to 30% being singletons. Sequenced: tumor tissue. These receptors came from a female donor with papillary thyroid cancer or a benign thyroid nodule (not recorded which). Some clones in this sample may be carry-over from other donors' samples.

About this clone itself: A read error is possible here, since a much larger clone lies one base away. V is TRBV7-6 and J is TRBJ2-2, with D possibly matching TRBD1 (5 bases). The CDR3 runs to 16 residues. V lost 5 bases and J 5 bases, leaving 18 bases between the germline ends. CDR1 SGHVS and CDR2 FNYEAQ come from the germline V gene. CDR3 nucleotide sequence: TGTGCCAGCAGCCCGGCGGTGGGGCGATGGACCGGGGAGCTGTTTTTT. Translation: CASSPAVGRWTGELFF. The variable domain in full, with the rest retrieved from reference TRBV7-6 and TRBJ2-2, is GAGVSQSPRYKVTKRGQDVALRCDPISGHVSLYWYRQALGQGPEFLTYFNYEAQQDKSGLPNDRFSAERPEGSISTLTIQRTEQRDSAMYRCASSPAVGRWTGELFFGEGSRLTVL.

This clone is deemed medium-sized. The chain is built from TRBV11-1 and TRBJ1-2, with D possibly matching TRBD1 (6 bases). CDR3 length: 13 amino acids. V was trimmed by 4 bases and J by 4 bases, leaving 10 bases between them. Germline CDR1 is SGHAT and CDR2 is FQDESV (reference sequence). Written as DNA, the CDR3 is TGTGCCAGCAGCTCAGGGGTTGGCTATGGCTACACCTTC. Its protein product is CASSSGVGYGYTF.

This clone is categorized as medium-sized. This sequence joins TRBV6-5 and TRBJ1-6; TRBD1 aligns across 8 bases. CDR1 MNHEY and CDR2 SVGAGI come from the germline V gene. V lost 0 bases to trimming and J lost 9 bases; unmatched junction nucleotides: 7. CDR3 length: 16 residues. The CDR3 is CASSYSIQGDISPLHF. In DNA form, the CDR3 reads TGTGCCAGCAGTTACTCGATACAGGGGGATATTTCACCCCTCCACTTT.

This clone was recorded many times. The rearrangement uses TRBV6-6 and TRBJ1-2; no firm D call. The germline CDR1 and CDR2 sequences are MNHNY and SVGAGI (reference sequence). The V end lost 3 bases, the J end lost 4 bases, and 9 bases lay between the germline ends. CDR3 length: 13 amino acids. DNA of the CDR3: TGTGCCAGCAGTTATTCTGTCCTCTATGGCTACACCTTC. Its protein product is CASSYSVLYGYTF.

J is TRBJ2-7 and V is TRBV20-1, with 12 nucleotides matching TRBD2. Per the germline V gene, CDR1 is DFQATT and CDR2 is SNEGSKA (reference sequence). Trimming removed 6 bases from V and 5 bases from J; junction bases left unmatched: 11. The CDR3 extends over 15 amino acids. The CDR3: CSAPPSGRAKNEQYF. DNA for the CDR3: TGCAGTGCACCCCCTAGCGGGAGGGCCAAGAACGAGCAGTACTTC.

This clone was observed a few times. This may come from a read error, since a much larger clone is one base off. The CDR3 sequence: CSGGSEQETQYF. The DNA of the CDR3 is TGCAGTGGAGGTTCAGAACAAGAGACCCAGTACTTC. The rearrangement joins TRBV20-1 to TRBJ2-5; no firm D call. Germline V gives CDR1 DFQATT, CDR2 SNEGSKA (reference sequence). The CDR3 covers 12 residues. Deletions cut 7 bases from V and 2 bases from J, with 11 bases between.

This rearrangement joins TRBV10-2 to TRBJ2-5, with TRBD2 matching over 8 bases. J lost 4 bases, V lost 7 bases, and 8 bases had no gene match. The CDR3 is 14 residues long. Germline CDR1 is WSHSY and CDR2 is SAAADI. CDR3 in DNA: TGCGCCAGCATGGACGGGGGGGCCTTAGAGACCCAGTACTTC. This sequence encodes CASMDGGALETQYF.

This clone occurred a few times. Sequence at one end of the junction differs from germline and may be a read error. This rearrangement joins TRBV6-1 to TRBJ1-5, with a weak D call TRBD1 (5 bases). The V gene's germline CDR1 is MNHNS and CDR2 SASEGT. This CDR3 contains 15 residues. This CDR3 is CASRGVQNSNHPQHF. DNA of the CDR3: TGTGCCAGCAGGGGGGTACAGAATAGCAATCATCCCCAGCATTTT.

The CDR3 protein is CASSFGVPREAFF. The CDR3 DNA reads as TGCGCCAGCAGCTTTGGGGTCCCTCGAGAAGCTTTCTTT. The rearrangement uses TRBV5-1 and TRBJ1-1, with D uncertain. The CDR3 is 13 amino acids. CDR1 and CDR2 from the germline V gene are SGHRS and YFSETQ. The V end was cut by 2 bases, the J end by 8 bases, with 13 bases between.

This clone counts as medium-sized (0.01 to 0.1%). The CDR3 coding sequence is TGTGCCAGCAGCTCGGGACTAGCGGGGGCCCCCCTTGGCGAGCAGTACTTC. It is translated as CASSSGLAGAPLGEQYF. This chain links TRBV7-9 with TRBJ2-7; 14 positions match TRBD2. V dropped 4 bases and J dropped 6; count of bases not matched to a gene: 11. Per the germline V gene, CDR1 is SEHNR and CDR2 is FQNEAQ (reference sequence). CDR3 size: 17 residues.

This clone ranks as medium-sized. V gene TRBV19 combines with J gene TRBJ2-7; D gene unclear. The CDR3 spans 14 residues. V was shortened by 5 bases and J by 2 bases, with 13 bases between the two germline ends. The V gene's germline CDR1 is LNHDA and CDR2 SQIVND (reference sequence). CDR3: CASSSRSEAYEQYF. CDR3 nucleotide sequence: TGTGCCAGTAGTTCCCGGTCCGAAGCCTACGAGCAGTACTTC.

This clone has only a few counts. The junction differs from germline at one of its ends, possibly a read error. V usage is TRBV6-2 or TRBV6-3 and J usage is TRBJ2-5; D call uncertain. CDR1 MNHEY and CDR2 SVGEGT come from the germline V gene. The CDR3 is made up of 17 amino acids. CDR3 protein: CASSFRPVPQIRETKYF. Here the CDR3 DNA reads TGTGCCAGCAGTTTTCGGCCAGTCCCACAAATTCGAGAGACCAAGTACTTC.

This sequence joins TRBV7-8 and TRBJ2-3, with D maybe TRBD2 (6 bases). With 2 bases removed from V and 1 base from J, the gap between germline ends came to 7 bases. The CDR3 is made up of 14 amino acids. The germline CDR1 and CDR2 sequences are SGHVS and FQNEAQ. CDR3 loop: CASSLTGGTDTQYF. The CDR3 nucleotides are TGTGCCAGCAGCTTAACGGGAGGCACAGATACGCAGTATTTT.

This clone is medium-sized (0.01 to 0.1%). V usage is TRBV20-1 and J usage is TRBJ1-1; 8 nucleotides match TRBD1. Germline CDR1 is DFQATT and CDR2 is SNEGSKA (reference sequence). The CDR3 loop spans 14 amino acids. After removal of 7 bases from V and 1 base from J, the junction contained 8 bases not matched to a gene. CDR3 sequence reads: CSVLTGATNTEAFF. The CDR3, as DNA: TGCAGTGTTTTGACAGGGGCGACGAACACTGAAGCTTTCTTT.

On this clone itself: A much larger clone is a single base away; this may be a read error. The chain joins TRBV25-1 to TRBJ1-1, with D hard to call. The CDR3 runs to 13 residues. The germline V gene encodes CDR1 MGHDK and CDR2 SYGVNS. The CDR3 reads CAISVGRNTEAFF. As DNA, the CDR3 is TGTGCCATCAGTGTCGGCAGGAACACTGAAGCTTTCTTT.

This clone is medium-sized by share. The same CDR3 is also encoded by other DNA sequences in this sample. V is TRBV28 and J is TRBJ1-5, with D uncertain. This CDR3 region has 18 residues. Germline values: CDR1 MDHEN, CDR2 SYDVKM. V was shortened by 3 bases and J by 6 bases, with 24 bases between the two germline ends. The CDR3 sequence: CASSLPGPISFNGQPQHF. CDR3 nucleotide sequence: TGTGCCAGCAGTTTGCCGGGCCCCATCTCGTTTAACGGTCAGCCCCAGCATTTT. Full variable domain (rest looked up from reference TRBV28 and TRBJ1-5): DVKVTQSSRYLVKRTGEKVFLECVQDMDHENMFWYRQDPGLGLRLIYFSYDVKMKEKGDIPEGYSVSREKKERFSLILESASTNQTSMYLCASSLPGPISFNGQPQHFGDGTRLSIL.

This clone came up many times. The CDR3 sequence: CSARGGTGDEQYF. CDR3 DNA sequence: TGCAGTGCTAGGGGCGGGACAGGAGACGAGCAGTACTTC. This rearrangement joins TRBV20-1 to TRBJ2-7; 8 bases align to TRBD1. The CDR3 is made up of 13 amino acids. J was trimmed by 5 bases and V by 3 bases; bases with no gene match: 6. CDR1 and CDR2 from the germline V gene are DFQATT and SNEGSKA (reference sequence).

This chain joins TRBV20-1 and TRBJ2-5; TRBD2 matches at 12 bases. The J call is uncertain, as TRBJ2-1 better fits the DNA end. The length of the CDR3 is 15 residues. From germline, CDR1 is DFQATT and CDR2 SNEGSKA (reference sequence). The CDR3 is CSATSGGAQFNEQFF. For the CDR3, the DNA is TGCAGTGCTACTAGCGGGGGGGCTCAGTTTAATGAGCAGTTCTTC.

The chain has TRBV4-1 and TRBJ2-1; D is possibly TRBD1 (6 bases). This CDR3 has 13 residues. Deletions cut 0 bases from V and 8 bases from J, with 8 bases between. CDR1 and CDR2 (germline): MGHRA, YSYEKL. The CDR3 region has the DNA TGCGCCAGCAGCCAAGACAGGGGATATGAGCAGTTCTTC. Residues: CASSQDRGYEQFF.

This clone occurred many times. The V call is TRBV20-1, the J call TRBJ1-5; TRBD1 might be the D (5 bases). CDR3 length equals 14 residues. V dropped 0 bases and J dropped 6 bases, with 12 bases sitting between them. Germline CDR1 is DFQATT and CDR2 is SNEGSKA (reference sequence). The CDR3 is CSARDAWGGQPQHF. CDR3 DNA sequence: TGCAGTGCTAGAGATGCGTGGGGGGGTCAGCCCCAGCATTTT.

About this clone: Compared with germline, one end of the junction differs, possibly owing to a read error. DNA for the CDR3: TGTGCCAGCGGCGGGGAGTCGATTTCCGGGGCCAACTTCCTGACTTTC. It translates to CASGGESISGANFLTF. The chain carries TRBV2 and TRBJ2-6; D might be TRBD2 (6 bases). CDR1 is SNHLY, CDR2 FYNNEI, per germline. The CDR3 sequence is 16 residues long.

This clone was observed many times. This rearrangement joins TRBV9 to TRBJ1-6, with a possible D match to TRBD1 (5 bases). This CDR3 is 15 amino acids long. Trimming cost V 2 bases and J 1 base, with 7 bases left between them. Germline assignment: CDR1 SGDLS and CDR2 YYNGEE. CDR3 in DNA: TGTGCCAGCAGCGTCGGGGGTTCCTATAATTCACCCCTCCACTTT. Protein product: CASSVGGSYNSPLHF.

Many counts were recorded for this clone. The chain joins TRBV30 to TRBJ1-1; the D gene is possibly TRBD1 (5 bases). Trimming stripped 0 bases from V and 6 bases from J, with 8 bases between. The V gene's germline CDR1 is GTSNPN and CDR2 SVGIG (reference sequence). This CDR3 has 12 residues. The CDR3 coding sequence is TGTGCCTGGAGTGTTGGGGGGGCTGAAGCTTTCTTT. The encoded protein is CAWSVGGAEAFF.

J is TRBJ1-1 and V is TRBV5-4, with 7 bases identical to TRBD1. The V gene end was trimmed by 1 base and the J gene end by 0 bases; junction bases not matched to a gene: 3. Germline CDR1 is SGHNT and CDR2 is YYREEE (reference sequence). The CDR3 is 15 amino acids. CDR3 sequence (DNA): TGTGCCAGCAGCTTGCCACAGGGGATGAACACTGAAGCTTTCTTT. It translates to CASSLPQGMNTEAFF.

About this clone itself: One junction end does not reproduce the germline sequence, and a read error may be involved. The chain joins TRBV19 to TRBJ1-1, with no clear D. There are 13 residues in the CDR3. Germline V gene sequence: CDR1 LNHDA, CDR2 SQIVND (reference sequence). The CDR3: CASSIAVNTESFF. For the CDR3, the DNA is TGTGCCAGTAGTATAGCTGTGAACACTGAATCTTTCTTT.